This TCR beta chain was identified in a study of CD8 T cells in Susac syndrome. Random hexamers served to reverse transcribe roughly 0.5 to 1 ug RNA. immunoSEQ multiplex PCR amplified TCR beta CDR3 across 54 Vbeta, 13 Jbeta. TCRdb itself ran the immunoSEQ multiplex PCR reads through MiXCR, one entry per CDR3 protein. The sample comprises approximately 300,000 distinct CDR3 sequences, approximately 90% of which are singletons, and approximately 0.18% rests with the top ten. The multiple sclerosis controls consisted of treatment-naive patients with relapsing-remitting disease, either stable or active. TEMRA cells were FACS-enriched, while CD8+ and CD4+ T cells were negatively isolated. The CDR3 contains 16 residues. V gave up 7 bases and J gave up 5 bases; unmatched junction bases: 14. Per germline, CDR1 SEHNR and CDR2 FQNEAQ (reference sequence).

Sequenced: CD8+ T cells from PBMCs. This sequence joins TRBV7-9 and TRBJ2-7; 10 bases align to TRBD1. This sequence originates from a human donor with multiple sclerosis. The CDR3 nucleotides read TGTGCCAGCACCCCCCTCCGGGACAGGGGCAGTCACGAGCAGTACTTC. It codes for CASTPLRDRGSHEQYF.